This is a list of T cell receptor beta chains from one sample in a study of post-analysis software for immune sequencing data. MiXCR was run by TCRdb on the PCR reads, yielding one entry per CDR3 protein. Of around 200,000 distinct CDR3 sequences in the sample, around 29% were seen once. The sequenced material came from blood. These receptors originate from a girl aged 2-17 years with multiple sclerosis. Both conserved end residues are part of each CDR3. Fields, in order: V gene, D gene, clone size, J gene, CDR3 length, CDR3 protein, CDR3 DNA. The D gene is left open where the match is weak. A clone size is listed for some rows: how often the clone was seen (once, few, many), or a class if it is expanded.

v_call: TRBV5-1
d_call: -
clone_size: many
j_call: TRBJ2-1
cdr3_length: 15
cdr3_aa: CASSLVTGSGNEQFF
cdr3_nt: TGCGCCAGCAGCTTGGTAACCGGGAGTGGCAATGAGCAGTTCTTC

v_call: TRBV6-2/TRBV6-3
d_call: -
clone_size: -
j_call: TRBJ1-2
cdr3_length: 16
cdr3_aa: CASSHSLRSLNYGYTF
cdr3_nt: TGTGCCAGCAGTCACTCCCTTAGGTCGCTAAACTATGGCTACACCTTC

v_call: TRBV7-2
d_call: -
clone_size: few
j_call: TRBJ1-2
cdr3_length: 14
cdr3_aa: CASSPWQGWYGYTF
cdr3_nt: TGTGCCAGCAGTCCCTGGCAGGGATGGTATGGCTACACCTTC

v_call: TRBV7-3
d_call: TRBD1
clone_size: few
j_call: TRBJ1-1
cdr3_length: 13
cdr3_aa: CASSLWTGDEAFF
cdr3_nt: TGTGCCAGCAGCTTATGGACAGGGGATGAAGCTTTCTTT

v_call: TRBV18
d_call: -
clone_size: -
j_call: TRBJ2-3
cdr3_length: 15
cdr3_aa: CASSPRQDSTDTQYF
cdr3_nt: TGTGCCAGCTCACCCCGACAGGACAGCACAGATACGCAGTATTTT

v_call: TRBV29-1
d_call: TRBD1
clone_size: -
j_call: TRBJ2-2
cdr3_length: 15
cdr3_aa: CSVRKRGQDTGELFF
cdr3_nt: TGCAGCGTACGCAAACGGGGACAGGACACCGGGGAGCTGTTTTTT

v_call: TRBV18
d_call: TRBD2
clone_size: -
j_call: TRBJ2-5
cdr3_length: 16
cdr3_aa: CASSPATSGGYNEQYF
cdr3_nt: TGTGCCAGCTCACCGGCGACTAGCGGGGGCTACAATGAGCAGTACTTC

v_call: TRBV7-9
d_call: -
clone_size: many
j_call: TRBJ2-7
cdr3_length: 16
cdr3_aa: CASSHHRTHTPYEQYF
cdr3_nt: TGTGCCAGCAGCCATCACAGGACTCACACGCCCTACGAGCAGTACTTC

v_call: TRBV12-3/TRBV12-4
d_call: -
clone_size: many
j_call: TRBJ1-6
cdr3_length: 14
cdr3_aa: CASTLWGANSPLHF
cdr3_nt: TGTGCCAGCACCCTTTGGGGGGCTAATTCACCCCTCCACTTT

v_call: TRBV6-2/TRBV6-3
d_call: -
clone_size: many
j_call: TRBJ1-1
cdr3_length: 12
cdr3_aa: CASSYASTEAFF
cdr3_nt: TGTGCCAGCAGTTACGCAAGCACTGAAGCTTTCTTT

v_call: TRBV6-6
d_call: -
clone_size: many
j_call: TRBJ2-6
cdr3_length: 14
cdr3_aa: CASRRFSGANVLTF
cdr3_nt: TGTGCCAGCAGACGGTTCTCTGGGGCCAACGTCCTGACTTTC

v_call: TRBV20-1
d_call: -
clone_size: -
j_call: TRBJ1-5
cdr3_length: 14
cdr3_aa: CSASGPAGGGPQHF
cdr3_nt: TGCAGTGCTAGTGGTCCCGCAGGCGGAGGGCCCCAGCATTTT

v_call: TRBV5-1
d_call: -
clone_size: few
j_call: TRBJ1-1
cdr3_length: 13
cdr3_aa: CASSWDTNTEAFF
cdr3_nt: TGCGCCAGCAGCTGGGACACGAACACTGAAGCTTTCTTT

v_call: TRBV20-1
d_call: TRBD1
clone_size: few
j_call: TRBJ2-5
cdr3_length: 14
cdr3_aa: CSGKLQGAGETQYF
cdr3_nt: TGCAGTGGCAAACTACAGGGGGCTGGAGAGACCCAGTACTTC

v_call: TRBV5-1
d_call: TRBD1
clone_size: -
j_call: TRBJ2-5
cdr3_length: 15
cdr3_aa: CASSAGTGDQETQYF
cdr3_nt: TGCGCCAGCAGCGCGGGGACAGGGGACCAAGAGACCCAGTACTTC

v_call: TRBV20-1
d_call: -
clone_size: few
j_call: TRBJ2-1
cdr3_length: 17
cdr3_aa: CSARDPAAHRARSEQFF
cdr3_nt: TGCAGTGCTAGAGATCCAGCGGCCCATAGGGCCCGCAGTGAGCAGTTCTTC

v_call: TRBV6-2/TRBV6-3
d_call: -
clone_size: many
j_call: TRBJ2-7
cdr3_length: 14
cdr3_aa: CASSYSSMSSWQYF
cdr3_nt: TGTGCCAGCAGTTACTCGAGCATGAGTTCTTGGCAGTACTTC

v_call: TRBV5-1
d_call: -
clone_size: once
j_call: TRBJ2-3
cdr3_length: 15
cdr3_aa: CASSLDGTSTDTQYF
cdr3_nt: TGCGCCAGCAGCTTGGACGGAACTAGCACAGATACGCAGTATTTT

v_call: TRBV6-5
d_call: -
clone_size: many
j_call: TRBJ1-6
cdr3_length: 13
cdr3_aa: CASTGDLRSPLHF
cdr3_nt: TGTGCCAGTACCGGGGATTTGAGGTCACCCCTCCACTTT

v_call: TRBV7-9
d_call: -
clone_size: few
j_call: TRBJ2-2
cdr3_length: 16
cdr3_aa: CASSSGRFGGTGELFF
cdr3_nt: TGTGCCAGCAGCTCTGGACGGTTCGGGGGCACCGGGGAGCTGTTTTTT

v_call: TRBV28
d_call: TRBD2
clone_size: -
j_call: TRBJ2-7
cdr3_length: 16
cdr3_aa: CASRWTSGRSGEAQYF
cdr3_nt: TGTGCCAGCAGATGGACTAGCGGGAGATCGGGAGAGGCCCAGTACTTC

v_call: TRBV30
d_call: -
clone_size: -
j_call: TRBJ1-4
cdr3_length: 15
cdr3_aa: CAWSGRITTNEKRFF
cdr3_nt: TGTGCCTGGAGTGGGCGGATTACGACTAATGAAAAACGGTTTTTT